This is a list of T cell receptor beta chains from one sample in a study of shared clonotypes between healthy human individuals. Repertoires were generated with immunoSEQ multiplex PCR, while TCRdb's copy carries only in-frame clones and drops some. The repertoire holds fewer than 650,000 clones, around 80% seen once, with over 10% in the top ten. The specimen sequenced was PBMCs. These receptors were taken from a woman in her 40s in good health. Some clones in this sample may be carry-over from other donors' samples. Both conserved end residues are part of each CDR3. Each record gives: CDR3 DNA, CDR3 protein, D gene, J gene, V gene, clone size. The D gene is left open where the match is weak. The listing skips clone size in some rows; elsewhere it reads once, few, many or a size class.

CDR3 DNA: TGCAGTGCTCCGGGGCCATACGAGCAGTACTTC
CDR3 protein: CSAPGPYEQYF
D gene: .
J gene: TRBJ2-7
V gene: TRBV20-1
clone size: .

CDR3 DNA: TGCGCCAGCAGCCAATCGTCGGCCGGGAGCTCCTACGAGCAGTACTTC
CDR3 protein: CASSQSSAGSSYEQYF
D gene: .
J gene: TRBJ2-7
V gene: TRBV4-3
clone size: .

CDR3 DNA: TGTGCCAGCAGCTTAGCAGCGGGAGCCTACGAGCAGTACTTC
CDR3 protein: CASSLAAGAYEQYF
D gene: TRBD2
J gene: TRBJ2-7
V gene: TRBV11-2
clone size: .

CDR3 DNA: TGTGCCACCAGCAGAGATAGGCAGCCCCAGCATTTT
CDR3 protein: CATSRDRQPQHF
D gene: .
J gene: TRBJ1-5
V gene: TRBV15
clone size: .

CDR3 DNA: TGTGCCAGCAGCTTGGGGGAGAGGGCGGGCACAGATACGCAGTATTTT
CDR3 protein: CASSLGERAGTDTQYF
D gene: .
J gene: TRBJ2-3
V gene: TRBV5-4
clone size: .

CDR3 DNA: TGTGCCAGCAGCAAGAGCGGGAACCAAGAGACCCAGTACTTC
CDR3 protein: CASSKSGNQETQYF
D gene: TRBD2
J gene: TRBJ2-5
V gene: TRBV7-9
clone size: once

CDR3 DNA: TGTGCCAGCAGCTTAGCTCAGGGGAACACCGGGGAGCTGTTTTTT
CDR3 protein: CASSLAQGNTGELFF
D gene: .
J gene: TRBJ2-2
V gene: TRBV7-9
clone size: few

CDR3 DNA: TGTGCCATCAGACCTAGCGGGAGGGCCGGGGCCTACAATGAGCAGTTCTTC
CDR3 protein: CAIRPSGRAGAYNEQFF
D gene: TRBD2
J gene: TRBJ2-1
V gene: TRBV10-3
clone size: .

CDR3 DNA: TGTGCCAGCAGCTCCGGGACAGCCAACTTTGATAAGTACTTC
CDR3 protein: CASSSGTANFDKYF
D gene: TRBD1
J gene: TRBJ2-7
V gene: TRBV5-6
clone size: .

CDR3 DNA: TGTGCCAGCAGCTTAGAGGGGGGTTATAACTATGGCTACACCTTC
CDR3 protein: CASSLEGGYNYGYTF
D gene: .
J gene: TRBJ1-2
V gene: TRBV7-2
clone size: .

CDR3 DNA: TGTGCCATCAGTGAGAACCTCCGGTTAGATACGCAGTATTTT
CDR3 protein: CAISENLRLDTQYF
D gene: .
J gene: TRBJ2-3
V gene: TRBV10-3
clone size: .

CDR3 DNA: TGTGCCAGCAGCGTAGAGGTTGACACTCTCTACAATGAGCAGTTCTTC
CDR3 protein: CASSVEVDTLYNEQFF
D gene: .
J gene: TRBJ2-1
V gene: TRBV9
clone size: .

CDR3 DNA: TGTGCCAGCAGTTTATTCAGACAGGCCAGCTCCTACAATGAGCAGTTCTTC
CDR3 protein: CASSLFRQASSYNEQFF
D gene: .
J gene: TRBJ2-1
V gene: TRBV28
clone size: .

CDR3 DNA: TGTGCCAGCAGTTCTGGGGGGTTCCAAGAGACCCAGTACTTC
CDR3 protein: CASSSGGFQETQYF
D gene: .
J gene: TRBJ2-5
V gene: TRBV7-2
clone size: .

CDR3 DNA: TGTGCCAGCAGACTAGCGTTCTACAATGAGCAGTTCTTC
CDR3 protein: CASRLAFYNEQFF
D gene: TRBD2
J gene: TRBJ2-1
V gene: TRBV2
clone size: .

CDR3 DNA: TGTGCCAGATCACCACCGGTCTCGGTGGGGTCAGAGACCCAGTACTTC
CDR3 protein: CARSPPVSVGSETQYF
D gene: .
J gene: TRBJ2-5
V gene: TRBV18
clone size: .

CDR3 DNA: TGTGCCTGGATGCTAGCGGGAGGCCCCACCGGGGAGCTGTTTTTT
CDR3 protein: CAWMLAGGPTGELFF
D gene: TRBD2
J gene: TRBJ2-2
V gene: TRBV30
clone size: once

CDR3 DNA: TGTGCCTGGAGTGACCGGCGCGTCGGGGAGCTGTTTTTT
CDR3 protein: CAWSDRRVGELFF
D gene: .
J gene: TRBJ2-2
V gene: TRBV30
clone size: .

CDR3 DNA: TGTGCCAGCAGCCCGAACAGGGGATATGAAAAACTGTTTTTT
CDR3 protein: CASSPNRGYEKLFF
D gene: TRBD1
J gene: TRBJ1-4
V gene: TRBV11-2
clone size: .

CDR3 DNA: TGCGCCAGCAGCTTGCGAGGGTACGATGAAAAACTGTTTTTT
CDR3 protein: CASSLRGYDEKLFF
D gene: .
J gene: TRBJ1-4
V gene: TRBV5-1
clone size: .

CDR3 DNA: TGCGCCAGCAGCCACGGGGGGAGCTCCTACAATGAGCAGTTCTTC
CDR3 protein: CASSHGGSSYNEQFF
D gene: TRBD2
J gene: TRBJ2-1
V gene: TRBV4-1
clone size: .

CDR3 DNA: TGCGCCAGCAGCTTGGGGATATCGGGTGGTGATCAGCCCCAGCATTTT
CDR3 protein: CASSLGISGGDQPQHF
D gene: .
J gene: TRBJ1-5
V gene: TRBV5-1
clone size: .

CDR3 DNA: TGCAGTGCTTTCGTAGGTACTGAAGCTTTCTTT
CDR3 protein: CSAFVGTEAFF
D gene: .
J gene: TRBJ1-1
V gene: TRBV20-1
clone size: .

CDR3 DNA: TGTGCCAGCAGTTTAGGCTCCGGGGCCGAGCAGTACTTC
CDR3 protein: CASSLGSGAEQYF
D gene: .
J gene: TRBJ2-7
V gene: TRBV27
clone size: .

CDR3 DNA: TGTGCCACCAGTACCGACGACAGGGCAGATACGCAGTATTTT
CDR3 protein: CATSTDDRADTQYF
D gene: TRBD1
J gene: TRBJ2-3
V gene: TRBV15
clone size: .

CDR3 DNA: TGCAGCGCCATGACAGGGGAGACTGACGAGCAGTACTTC
CDR3 protein: CSAMTGETDEQYF
D gene: TRBD1
J gene: TRBJ2-7
V gene: TRBV29-1
clone size: .